A selection of T cell receptor beta chains follows, all from one sample in a study of OX40 agonist ivuxolimab in advanced cancers. Generated by immunoSEQ multiplex PCR, the TCRdb table keeps only in-frame clones and is missing some. The sample has around 67,000 clones; 83% are singletons. The sequencing used CD4+ or CD8+ T cells sorted from blood, collected in a trial of the OX40 agonist ivuxolimab. These receptors all come from an adult with an advanced solid tumor such as melanoma, head and neck, liver or kidney cancer. Both conserved end residues are part of each CDR3. The D gene is left open where the match is weak. The size field is filled for only some rows; it gives once, few, many or a size class.

D: -; J: TRBJ2-1; size: -; V: TRBV7-8; DNA: TGTGCCAGCAGACGGACCAACAGGGTAAGGGGTGATGAGCAGTTCTTC; CDR3: CASRRTNRVRGDEQFF
D: TRBD2; J: TRBJ2-1; size: -; V: TRBV5-4; DNA: TGTGCCAGCAGCCCCGGACTAGCGACGTACAATGAGCAGTTCTTC; CDR3: CASSPGLATYNEQFF
D: TRBD2; J: TRBJ2-5; size: -; V: TRBV2; DNA: TGTGCCAGCACCATTAGACTAGCGGCCTTCCAAGAGACCCAGTACTTC; CDR3: CASTIRLAAFQETQYF
D: -; J: TRBJ1-6; size: -; V: TRBV2; DNA: TGTGCCAGCAAGCCTTGGGGCTATAATTCACCCCTCCACTTT; CDR3: CASKPWGYNSPLHF
D: -; J: TRBJ2-1; size: -; V: TRBV11-2; DNA: TGTGCCAGCAGCCGACCGGCGACAGACTTTTGGTTCTCCTACAATGAGCAGTTCTTC; CDR3: CASSRPATDFWFSYNEQFF
D: -; J: TRBJ1-4; size: once; V: TRBV2; DNA: TGTGCCAGCAGTGGACTGATTAATGAAAAACTGTTTTTT; CDR3: CASSGLINEKLFF
D: -; J: TRBJ1-2; size: -; V: TRBV6-5; DNA: TGTGCCAGCAGCAAACAGTCCTATGGCTACACCTTC; CDR3: CASSKQSYGYTF
D: -; J: TRBJ1-2; size: few; V: TRBV2; DNA: TGTGCCAGCGGGAGCCATGGCTACACCTTC; CDR3: CASGSHGYTF
D: -; J: TRBJ1-1; size: -; V: TRBV14; DNA: TGTGCCAGCAGCCAAGAACTGGCTTACACTGAAGCTTTCTTT; CDR3: CASSQELAYTEAFF
D: -; J: TRBJ2-7; size: -; V: TRBV5-8; DNA: TGTGCCAGCAGCTTGTTTCAGGGGGGTTACGAGCAGTACTTC; CDR3: CASSLFQGGYEQYF
D: TRBD2; J: TRBJ2-7; size: -; V: TRBV28; DNA: TGTGCCACCTCCTCCGGGGGGGTACCGAGGGAGCAGTACTTC; CDR3: CATSSGGVPREQYF
D: TRBD2; J: TRBJ2-3; size: once; V: TRBV5-4; DNA: TGTGCCAGCAGCTTCTCTAGCGGGAGTAGGTTAGATACGCAGTATTTT; CDR3: CASSFSSGSRLDTQYF
D: -; J: TRBJ2-7; size: -; V: TRBV15; DNA: TGTGCCACCAGCAGAGATCGAGGTTTGTCCTACGAGCAGTACTTC; CDR3: CATSRDRGLSYEQYF
D: TRBD2; J: TRBJ2-5; size: once; V: TRBV5-1; DNA: TGCGCCAGCAGCCGTGGGACTAGCGGGGCGACAGAGACCCAGTACTTC; CDR3: CASSRGTSGATETQYF
D: TRBD1; J: TRBJ2-3; size: -; V: TRBV5-6; DNA: TGTGCCAGCAGCTTTGGGACAGGGGTGGGAGATACGCAGTATTTT; CDR3: CASSFGTGVGDTQYF
D: TRBD1; J: TRBJ1-1; size: -; V: TRBV13; DNA: TGTGCCAGCACCTGGGGAGCAGGAGCCGGGACAGCTGAAGCTTTCTTT; CDR3: CASTWGAGAGTAEAFF
D: -; J: TRBJ1-3; size: -; V: TRBV11-3; DNA: TGTGCCAGCAGGTCCAAGTCTGGAAACACCATATATTTT; CDR3: CASRSKSGNTIYF